A single sample gave rise to the 5 T cell receptor beta chains below, sequenced in a study of tumor-infiltrating lymphocytes in primary liver carcinoma. Investigators took RNA and DNA out together from roughly 21-30 mg of unsorted bulk tissue. The input was 450 to 500 ng total RNA; TCR beta cDNA was made from it with a constant-region primer. Researchers made the TCR beta libraries by running three nested multiplex PCR rounds with slightly modified ARM-PCR. The first two PCR rounds used TRBV1-TRBV30 primers with a Cbeta primer, approximately 10 cycles each. TCRdb passed the multiplex PCR reads through MiXCR, listing each CDR3 protein once. The sample shows about 99,000 distinct CDR3 sequences, 55% to 70% of them seen only once. Sequences were obtained from liver tumor tissue from sampling region 5. Subset denoted: tumor region T5, tumor centre. The receptors stem from a woman aged 60-75 years with primary liver carcinoma and hepatitis B virus infection.

Note on this clonotype: At one end, the junction sequence differs from germline, possibly due to a read error. The rearrangement uses TRBV28 and TRBJ2-1; TRBD2 aligns across 9 bases. CDR1 is MDHEN, CDR2 SYDVKM, per germline. CDR3 length: 15 residues. The CDR3 region is CTSSLIAGVRGEQFF. Written as DNA, the CDR3 is TGTACCAGCAGTTTGATAGCGGGAGTAAGGGGTGAGCAGTTCTTC.

Note on this clonotype: One end of the junction does not line up with germline, which may come from a read error. The chain has TRBV11-3 and TRBJ2-1, with 9 positions matching TRBD2. This CDR3 contains 19 residues. Germline CDR1 and CDR2: SGHNT and YENEEA. In DNA form, the CDR3 reads TGTACCAGCAGCTTAGGCGGGATTAGCGGGAGTCTGGTATACAATGAACAGTTCTTC. Protein sequence: CTSSLGGISGSLVYNEQFF.

There are many counts of this clonotype. The chain uses TRBV7-9 and TRBJ2-5; the match to TRBD1 covers 8 bases. Trimming removed 5 bases from V and 5 bases from J; junction bases left unmatched: 10. The CDR3 totals 15 residues. Germline V gene sequence: CDR1 SEHNR, CDR2 FQNEAQ (reference sequence). The CDR3 sequence: CASSPGRTGLETQYF. The CDR3 nucleotides are TGTGCCAGCAGCCCCGGTAGGACAGGGTTGGAGACCCAGTACTTC.

Notes on this clonotype: This may be a read error: a much more frequent sequence differs by one nucleotide. V usage is TRBV7-3 and J usage is TRBJ2-5; either TRBD1 or TRBD2 may fit D (5 bases each). This CDR3 contains 14 residues. Germline V lookup: CDR1 SGHTA, CDR2 FQGTGA. V dropped 5 bases and J dropped 3 bases, with 13 bases sitting between them. The CDR3 DNA reads TGTGCCAGCAGCCAGAGAGGGGCTAAAGAGACCCAGTACTTC. It is translated as CASSQRGAKETQYF.

This clonotype was seen many times. The rearrangement uses TRBV10-1 and TRBJ2-2; a possible D gene is TRBD1 (5 bases). V dropped 6 bases and J dropped 6 bases, with 8 bases sitting between them. CDR1 WNHNN and CDR2 SYGVQD come from the germline V gene (reference sequence). This CDR3 has 12 residues. DNA for the CDR3: TGCGCCAGCAGGCAGGGCTCCGGGGAGCTGTTTTTT. Translated, it gives CASRQGSGELFF.